Listed below are T cell receptor beta chains from one sample, sequenced in a study of T cell responses to AZD1222 COVID-19 vaccine. Method: immunoSEQ multiplex PCR; TCRdb's copy keeps in-frame clones and lacks some. Among 65,000 to 95,000 clones listed, 92% were seen once. Sequencing used peripheral blood, obtained on day 0 of MenACWY control vaccination. Every receptor here comes from an adult in good health. The CDR3 runs from the conserved cysteine through the conserved F or W. A D gene is named only where the DNA matches it firmly. Clone sizes are given selectively: once, few, many, or a class where the clone is expanded.

>TRBJ2-5|once|TRBV7-2|TRBD2
CASSTASGVEETQYF
TGTGCCAGCAGCACCGCTAGCGGGGTCGAAGAGACCCAGTACTTC
>TRBJ2-3|.|TRBV27|TRBD2
CASTLAASTDTQYF
TGTGCCAGCACACTAGCGGCTTCCACAGATACGCAGTATTTT
>TRBJ1-1|.|TRBV5-4|.
CASSLERNTEAFF
TGTGCCAGCAGCTTGGAGAGGAACACTGAAGCTTTCTTT
>TRBJ2-4|once|TRBV5-8|.
CASSPLTTKQYF
TGTGCCAGCAGCCCGTTGACGACCAAACAGTACTTC
>TRBJ1-6|.|TRBV20-1|.
CSASRFQGVDNSPLHF
TGCAGTGCTAGTAGGTTCCAGGGAGTCGATAATTCACCCCTCCACTTT
>TRBJ2-7|.|TRBV28|.
CASSFPRDQSYEQYF
TGTGCCAGCAGTTTTCCAAGGGACCAATCCTACGAGCAGTACTTC
>TRBJ1-4|.|TRBV7-2|.
CASSQGQYIEKLFF
TGTGCCAGCAGCCAGGGGCAGTATATTGAAAAACTGTTTTTT
>TRBJ2-5|few|TRBV11-1|.
CASSPPEQETQYF
TGTGCCAGCAGCCCCCCGGAGCAAGAGACCCAGTACTTC
>TRBJ2-1|.|TRBV28|TRBD1
CASSLRDREWDNEQFF
TGTGCCAGCAGTTTACGTGACAGGGAGTGGGACAATGAGCAGTTCTTC
>TRBJ2-2|.|TRBV7-2|.
CASSLGPAALRWELFF
TGTGCCAGCAGCTTAGGGCCAGCGGCACTAAGGTGGGAGCTGTTTTTT
>TRBJ2-3|.|TRBV19|TRBD2
CASSMRLAGDTQYF
TGTGCCAGTAGTATGCGACTAGCGGGAGATACGCAGTATTTT
>TRBJ1-1|.|TRBV6-1|.
CASSGPQEGMNTEAFF
TGTGCCAGCAGTGGCCCTCAGGAGGGGATGAACACTGAAGCTTTCTTT
>TRBJ2-2|.|TRBV19|.
CASSPFLGQGPNTGELFF
TGTGCCAGTAGTCCGTTCCTCGGGCAGGGACCGAACACCGGGGAGCTGTTTTTT
>TRBJ1-5|.|TRBV21-1|.
CARGLSNQPQHF
TGTGCCAGGGGGCTCAGCAATCAGCCCCAGCATTTT
>TRBJ1-1|.|TRBV6-2/TRBV6-3|.
CASSYREHTEAFF
TGTGCCAGCAGTTACAGGGAACACACTGAAGCTTTCTTT
>TRBJ2-3|.|TRBV19|TRBD1
CASSKRQGARGTDTQYF
TGTGCCAGTAGTAAAAGACAGGGGGCGCGCGGCACAGATACGCAGTATTTT
>TRBJ1-1|.|TRBV2|.
CASNRDAQAFF
TGTGCCAGCAACCGGGACGCCCAAGCTTTCTTT
>TRBJ1-1|.|TRBV30|.
CAWVMPGQRNTEAFF
TGTGCCTGGGTGATGCCGGGACAAAGGAACACTGAAGCTTTCTTT
>TRBJ1-3|.|TRBV19|.
CASSSRTPSIYF
TGTGCCAGTAGTTCCCGGACTCCCTCCATATATTTT
>TRBJ1-4|.|TRBV5-5|TRBD1
CASRPTGVVTNEKLFF
TGTGCCAGCAGACCAACAGGGGTTGTAACTAATGAAAAACTGTTTTTT
>TRBJ2-7|.|TRBV28|TRBD1
CASSSGDSPYEQYF
TGTGCCAGCAGTTCCGGGGACAGCCCCTACGAGCAGTACTTC
>TRBJ2-7|.|TRBV25-1|.
CASSGTGYEQYF
TGTGCCAGCAGTGGAACCGGCTACGAGCAGTACTTC
>TRBJ1-2|.|TRBV27|.
CASSPRGVGRGGYTF
TGTGCCAGCAGCCCCCGGGGGGTTGGACGTGGTGGCTACACCTTC
>TRBJ2-7|.|TRBV7-9|TRBD1
CASSLGEGQGKYEQYF
TGTGCCAGCAGCTTAGGAGAGGGACAGGGGAAGTACGAGCAGTACTTC
>TRBJ1-4|.|TRBV6-6|.
CASSYGGAGEKLFF
TGTGCCAGCAGTTACGGGGGGGCTGGGGAAAAACTGTTTTTT
>TRBJ1-4|.|TRBV2|TRBD1
CASGGTGPNEKLFF
TGTGCCAGCGGAGGGACAGGTCCGAATGAAAAACTGTTTTTT
>TRBJ1-1|.|TRBV10-2|.
CASNSQENTEAFF
TGCGCCAGCAATTCACAGGAGAACACTGAAGCTTTCTTT
>TRBJ1-2|.|TRBV4-3|.
CASSHRQDPNYGYTF
TGCGCCAGCAGCCACAGACAGGATCCTAACTATGGCTACACCTTC
>TRBJ2-7|few|TRBV4-1|.
CASTSERGLVYEQYF
TGCGCCAGCACCTCGGAGAGAGGGTTGGTCTACGAGCAGTACTTC
>TRBJ2-7|.|TRBV28|.
CASSRQAPYEQYF
TGTGCCAGCAGCAGACAGGCTCCCTACGAGCAGTACTTC
>TRBJ2-5|.|TRBV4-1|.
CASSQDPGEGTQYF
TGCGCCAGCAGCCAAGATCCTGGTGAAGGGACCCAGTACTTC
>TRBJ1-5|once|TRBV6-4|TRBD1
CASKIDRVNIVNQPQHF
TGTGCCAGCAAGATTGACAGGGTAAATATTGTCAATCAGCCCCAGCATTTT
>TRBJ2-1|.|TRBV18|.
CASSPDSHNEQFF
TGTGCCAGCTCACCCGACAGCCACAATGAGCAGTTCTTC
>TRBJ2-7|.|TRBV6-5|.
CASRPGTSYEQYF
TGTGCCAGCAGACCCGGGACCTCCTACGAGCAGTACTTC
>TRBJ2-3|.|TRBV18|.
CASSRGPSRSDTQYF
TGTGCCAGCTCACGGGGCCCCTCGAGGTCAGATACGCAGTATTTT
>TRBJ2-7|.|TRBV6-6|TRBD1
CASSWTGAGEQYF
TGTGCCAGCAGCTGGACAGGGGCGGGGGAGCAGTACTTC
>TRBJ1-1|.|TRBV11-1|.
CASSLGPMALNTEAFF
TGTGCCAGCAGCTTAGGGCCCATGGCATTGAACACTGAAGCTTTCTTT
>TRBJ2-5|.|TRBV5-1|TRBD2
CASSPEWGGETQYF
TGCGCCAGCAGCCCGGAGTGGGGGGGAGAGACCCAGTACTTC
>TRBJ2-4|.|TRBV7-6|.
CASSPRPSGIAKNIQYF
TGTGCCAGCAGCCCCCGGCCTAGTGGGATAGCCAAAAACATTCAGTACTTC
>TRBJ2-1|once|TRBV5-4|TRBD2
CASSLSGASYNEQFF
TGTGCCAGCAGCTTGAGCGGGGCCAGCTACAATGAGCAGTTCTTC
>TRBJ2-1|.|TRBV24-1|.
CATSDPEAGSDYNEQFF
TGTGCCACCAGTGACCCTGAAGCAGGGTCGGACTACAATGAGCAGTTCTTC
>TRBJ2-7|.|TRBV18|.
CASSPDYVREQYF
TGTGCCAGCTCACCAGATTATGTGCGGGAGCAGTACTTC
>TRBJ1-1|few|TRBV11-2|TRBD1
CASSQQGLNTEAFF
TGTGCCAGCAGCCAACAGGGGCTGAACACTGAAGCTTTCTTT
>TRBJ2-7|.|TRBV20-1|.
CSAIPLSEQYF
TGCAGTGCTATCCCGCTGAGCGAGCAGTACTTC
>TRBJ2-1|.|TRBV2|TRBD2
CASSVEASGSSYNEQFF
TGTGCCAGCAGTGTCGAGGCTAGCGGGAGCTCCTACAATGAGCAGTTCTTC
>TRBJ1-1|.|TRBV19|.
CASSTQRDTEAFF
TGTGCCAGTAGTACTCAGCGGGACACTGAAGCTTTCTTT
>TRBJ1-2|.|TRBV6-2/TRBV6-3|.
CASSYRLRANYGYTF
TGTGCCAGCAGTTACAGGCTCAGAGCTAACTATGGCTACACCTTC
>TRBJ1-2|.|TRBV5-1|.
CASSLETNYGYTF
TGCGCCAGCTCGTTGGAGACGAACTATGGCTACACCTTC
>TRBJ2-3|.|TRBV27|TRBD2
CASSRLAGSTDTQYF
TGTGCCAGCAGTCGACTAGCGGGGAGCACAGATACGCAGTATTTT
>TRBJ1-2|.|TRBV28|.
CASRVLGNYGYTF
TGTGCCAGCAGGGTGTTAGGGAACTATGGCTACACCTTC
>TRBJ1-2|.|TRBV5-8|.
CASSLGRTKGRTINYGYTF
TGTGCCAGCAGCTTGGGGCGGACGAAGGGCCGGACTATTAACTATGGCTACACCTTC
>TRBJ1-5|.|TRBV7-9|.
CASSVTGKPQHF
TGTGCCAGCAGCGTTACAGGGAAGCCCCAGCATTTT
>TRBJ1-2|.|TRBV28|.
CASSGEIYYGYTF
TGTGCCAGCAGTGGGGAAATCTACTATGGCTACACCTTC
>TRBJ2-5|.|TRBV28|.
CASNRRVRVQETQYF
TGTGCCAGCAACCGCCGGGTGCGGGTTCAAGAGACCCAGTACTTC
>TRBJ2-7|.|TRBV7-2|.
CASTSSYEQYF
TGTGCCAGCACCAGCTCCTACGAGCAGTACTTC
>TRBJ1-4|.|TRBV7-9|.
CASSFRMEKLFF
TGTGCCAGCAGCTTTCGGATGGAAAAACTGTTTTTT